This entry concerns a single TCR beta chain. A single base separates this from a much larger clone, so it may be a read error. The entry originates in a study of identical twins. TCRdb analysed the 5' RACE reads with MiXCR anew, one entry per CDR3 protein. Among 350,000 or so distinct CDR3 sequences, approximately 10% were seen once, and the ten largest hold roughly 8.9%. Material: naive T cells sorted from blood. This TCR came from a woman aged 45-65 years in good health.

The CDR3 spells CASSYSRERENTYDQYF. The CDR3 region has the DNA TGTGCCAGCAGTTACTCCCGGGAGCGGGAGAATACCTACGATCAGTACTTC. V gene TRBV6-6 combines with J gene TRBJ2-7, with 8 nucleotides matching TRBD2. The CDR3 runs to 17 residues. Germline V gene lookup returns CDR1 MNHNY and CDR2 SVGAGI (reference sequence).